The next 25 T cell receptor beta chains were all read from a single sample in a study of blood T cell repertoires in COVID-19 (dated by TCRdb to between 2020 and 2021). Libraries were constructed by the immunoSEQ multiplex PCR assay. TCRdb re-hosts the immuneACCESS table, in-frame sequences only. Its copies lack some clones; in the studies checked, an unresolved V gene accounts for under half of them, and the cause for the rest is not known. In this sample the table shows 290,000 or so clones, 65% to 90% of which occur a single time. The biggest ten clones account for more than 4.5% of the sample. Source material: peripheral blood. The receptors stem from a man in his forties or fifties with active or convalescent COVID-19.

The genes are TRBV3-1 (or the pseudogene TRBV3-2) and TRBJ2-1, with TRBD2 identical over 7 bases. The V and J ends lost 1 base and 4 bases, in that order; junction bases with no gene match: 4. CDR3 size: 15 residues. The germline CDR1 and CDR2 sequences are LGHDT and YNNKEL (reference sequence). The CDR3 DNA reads TGTGCCAGCAGCCAAGGACCGGGACTATACAATGAGCAGTTCTTC. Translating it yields CASSQGPGLYNEQFF.

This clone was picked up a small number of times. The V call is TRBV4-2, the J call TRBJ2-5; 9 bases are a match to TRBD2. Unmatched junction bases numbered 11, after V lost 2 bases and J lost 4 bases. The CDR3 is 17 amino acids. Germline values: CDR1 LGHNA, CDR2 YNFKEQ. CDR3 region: CASSQRGGRVAGETQYF. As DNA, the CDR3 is TGTGCCAGCAGCCAAAGGGGCGGGAGGGTCGCTGGAGAGACCCAGTACTTC.

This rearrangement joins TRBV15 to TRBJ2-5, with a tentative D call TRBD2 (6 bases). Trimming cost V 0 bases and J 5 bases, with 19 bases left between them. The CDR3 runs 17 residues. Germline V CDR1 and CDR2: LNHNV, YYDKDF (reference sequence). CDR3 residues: CATSRDGVGGIGETQYF. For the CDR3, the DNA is TGTGCCACCAGCAGAGATGGGGTTGGAGGGATTGGGGAGACCCAGTACTTC.

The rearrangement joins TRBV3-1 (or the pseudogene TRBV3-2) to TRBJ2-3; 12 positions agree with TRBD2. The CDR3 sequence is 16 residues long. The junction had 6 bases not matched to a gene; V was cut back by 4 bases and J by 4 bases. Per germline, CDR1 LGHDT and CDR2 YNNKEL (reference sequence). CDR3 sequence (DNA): TGTGCCAGCAGCCCAATGACTAGCGGGGGTCCAGATACGCAGTATTTT. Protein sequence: CASSPMTSGGPDTQYF.

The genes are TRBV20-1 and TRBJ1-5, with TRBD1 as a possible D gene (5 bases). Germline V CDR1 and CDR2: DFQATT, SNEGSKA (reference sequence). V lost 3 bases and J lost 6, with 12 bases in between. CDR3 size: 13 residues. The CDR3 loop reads CSASSQVGQPQHF. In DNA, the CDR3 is TGCAGTGCTAGTTCACAGGTCGGTCAGCCCCAGCATTTT.

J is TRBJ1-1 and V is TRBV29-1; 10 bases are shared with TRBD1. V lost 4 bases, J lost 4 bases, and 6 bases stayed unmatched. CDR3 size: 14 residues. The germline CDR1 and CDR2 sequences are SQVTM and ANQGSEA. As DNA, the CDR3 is TGCAGCGTTGGGGGACAGGGGACGCCCACTGAAGCTTTCTTT. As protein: CSVGGQGTPTEAFF.

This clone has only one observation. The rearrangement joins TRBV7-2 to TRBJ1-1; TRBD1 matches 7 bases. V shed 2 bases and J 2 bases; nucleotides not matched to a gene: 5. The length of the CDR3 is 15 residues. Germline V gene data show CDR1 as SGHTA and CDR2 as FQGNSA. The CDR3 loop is CASSLTRQGNTEAFF. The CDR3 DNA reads TGTGCCAGCAGCTTAACACGACAGGGCAACACTGAAGCTTTCTTT. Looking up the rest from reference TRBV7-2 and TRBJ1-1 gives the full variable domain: GAGVSQSPSNKVTEKGKDVELRCDPISGHTALYWYRQSLGQGLEFLIYFQGNSAPDKSGLPSDRFSAERTGGSVSTLTIQRTQQEDSAVYLCASSLTRQGNTEAFFGQGTRLTVV.

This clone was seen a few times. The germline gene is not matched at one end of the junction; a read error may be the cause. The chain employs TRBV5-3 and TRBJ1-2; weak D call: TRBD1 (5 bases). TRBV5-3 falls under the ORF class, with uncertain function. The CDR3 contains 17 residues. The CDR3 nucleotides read TGTGTCAGAAGCTTGTCTTTCGACAGCCCCTTTTCCTATGGCTACACCTTC. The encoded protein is CVRSLSFDSPFSYGYTF.

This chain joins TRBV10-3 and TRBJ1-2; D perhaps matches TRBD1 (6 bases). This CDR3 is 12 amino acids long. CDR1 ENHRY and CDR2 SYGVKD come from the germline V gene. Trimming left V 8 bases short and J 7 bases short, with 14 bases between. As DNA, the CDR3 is TGTGCCATCGGGGACAAGGGCGTTGGCTACACCTTC. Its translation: CAIGDKGVGYTF.

CDR3 region: CASSLAAASGRSTDTQYF. DNA for the CDR3: TGTGCCAGCAGCTTAGCGGCGGCTAGCGGTCGGAGCACAGATACGCAGTATTTT. This rearrangement joins TRBV7-8 to TRBJ2-3; 7 nucleotides line up with TRBD2. V trimming: 0 bases; J trimming: 0 bases; junction bases outside the gene matches: 9. The V gene's germline CDR1 is SGHVS and CDR2 FQNEAQ. The CDR3 has 18 amino acids.

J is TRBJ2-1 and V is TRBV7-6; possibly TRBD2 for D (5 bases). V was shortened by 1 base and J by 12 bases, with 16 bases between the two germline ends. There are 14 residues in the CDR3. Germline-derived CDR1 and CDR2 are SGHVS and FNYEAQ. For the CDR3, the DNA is TGTGCCAGCAGCTTAGAAGGTACCGGGGTGCGGCAGTTCTTC. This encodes CASSLEGTGVRQFF.

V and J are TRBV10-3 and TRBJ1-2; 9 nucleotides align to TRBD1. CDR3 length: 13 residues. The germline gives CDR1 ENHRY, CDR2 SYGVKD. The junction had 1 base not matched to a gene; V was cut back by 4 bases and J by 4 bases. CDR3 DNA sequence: TGTGCCATCAGTGCGGGACAGGGCTATGGCTACACCTTC. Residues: CAISAGQGYGYTF.

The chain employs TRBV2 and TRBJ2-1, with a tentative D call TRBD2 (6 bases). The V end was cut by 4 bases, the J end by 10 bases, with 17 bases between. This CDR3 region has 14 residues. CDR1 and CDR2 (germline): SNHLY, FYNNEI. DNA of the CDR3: TGTGCCAGCAGTGCGGACTACCGGGGTGAGGAGCAGTTCTTC. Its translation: CASSADYRGEEQFF.

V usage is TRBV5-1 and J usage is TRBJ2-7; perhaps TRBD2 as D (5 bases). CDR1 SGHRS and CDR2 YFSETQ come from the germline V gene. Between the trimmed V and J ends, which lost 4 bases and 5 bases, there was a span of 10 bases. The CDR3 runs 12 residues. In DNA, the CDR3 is TGCGCCAGCAGCCCCGTAGCGAACGAGCAGTACTTC. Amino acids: CASSPVANEQYF.

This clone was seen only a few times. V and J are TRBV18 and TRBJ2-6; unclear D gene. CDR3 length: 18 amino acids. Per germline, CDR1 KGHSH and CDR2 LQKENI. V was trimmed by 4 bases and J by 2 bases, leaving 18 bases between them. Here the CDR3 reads CASSHPTVSRAGANVLTF. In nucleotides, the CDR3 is TGTGCCAGCTCACACCCGACGGTGTCTAGAGCTGGGGCCAACGTCCTGACTTTC.

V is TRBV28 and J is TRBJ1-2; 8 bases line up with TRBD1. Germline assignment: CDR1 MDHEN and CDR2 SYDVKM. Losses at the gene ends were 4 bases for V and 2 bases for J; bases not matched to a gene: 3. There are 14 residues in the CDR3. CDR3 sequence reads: CASSSGQGNYGYTF. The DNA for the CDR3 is TGTGCCAGCAGTTCAGGACAGGGAAACTATGGCTACACCTTC.

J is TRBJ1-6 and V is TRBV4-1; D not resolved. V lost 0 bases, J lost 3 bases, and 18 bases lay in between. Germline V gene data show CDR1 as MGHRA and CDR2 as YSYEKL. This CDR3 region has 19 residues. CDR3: CASSQDGVKGGNYNSPLHF. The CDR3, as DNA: TGCGCCAGCAGCCAAGATGGAGTAAAAGGAGGGAACTATAATTCACCCCTCCACTTT.

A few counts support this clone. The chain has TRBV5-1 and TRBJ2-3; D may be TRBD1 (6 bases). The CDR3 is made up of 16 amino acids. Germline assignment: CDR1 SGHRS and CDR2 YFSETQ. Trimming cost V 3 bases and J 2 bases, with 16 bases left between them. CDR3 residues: CASSWGQSPLTDTQYF. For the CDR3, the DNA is TGCGCCAGCAGCTGGGGGCAGTCACCACTCACAGATACGCAGTATTTT.

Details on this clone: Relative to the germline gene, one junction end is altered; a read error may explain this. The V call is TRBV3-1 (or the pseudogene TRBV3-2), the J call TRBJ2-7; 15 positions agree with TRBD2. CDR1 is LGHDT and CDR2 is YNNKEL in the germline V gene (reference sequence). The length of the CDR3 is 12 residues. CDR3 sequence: CASSQGTSGRGF. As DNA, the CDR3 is TGTGCCAGCAGCCAAGGGACTAGCGGGAGGGGCTTC.

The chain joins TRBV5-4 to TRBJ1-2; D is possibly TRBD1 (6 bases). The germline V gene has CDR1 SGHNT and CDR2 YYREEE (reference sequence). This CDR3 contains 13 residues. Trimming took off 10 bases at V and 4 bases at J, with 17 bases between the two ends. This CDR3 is CAATDSQIYGYTF. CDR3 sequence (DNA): TGTGCCGCGACGGACAGTCAGATCTATGGCTACACCTTC.

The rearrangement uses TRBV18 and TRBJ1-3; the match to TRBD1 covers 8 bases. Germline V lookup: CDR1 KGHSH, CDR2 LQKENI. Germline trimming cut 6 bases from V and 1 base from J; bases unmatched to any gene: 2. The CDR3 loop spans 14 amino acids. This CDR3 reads CASSDRESGNTIYF. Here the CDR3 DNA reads TGTGCCAGCTCGGACAGGGAGTCTGGAAACACCATATATTTT.

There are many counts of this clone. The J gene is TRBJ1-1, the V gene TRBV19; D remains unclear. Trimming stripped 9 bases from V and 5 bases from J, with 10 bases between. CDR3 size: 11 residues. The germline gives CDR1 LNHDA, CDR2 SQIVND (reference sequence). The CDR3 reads CASLGGTEAFF. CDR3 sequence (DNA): TGTGCCAGCCTAGGAGGGACTGAAGCTTTCTTT.

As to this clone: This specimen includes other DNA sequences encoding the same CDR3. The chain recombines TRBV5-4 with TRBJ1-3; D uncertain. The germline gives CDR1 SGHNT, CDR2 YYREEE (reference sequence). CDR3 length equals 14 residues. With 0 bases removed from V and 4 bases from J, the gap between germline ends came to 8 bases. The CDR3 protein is CASSLGGGGNTIYF. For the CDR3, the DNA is TGTGCCAGCAGCTTGGGGGGAGGCGGAAACACCATATATTTT.

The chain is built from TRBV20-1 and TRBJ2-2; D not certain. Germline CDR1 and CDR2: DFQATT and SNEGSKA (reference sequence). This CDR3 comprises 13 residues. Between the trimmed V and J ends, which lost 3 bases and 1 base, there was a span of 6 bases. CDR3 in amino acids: CSASPRNTGELFF. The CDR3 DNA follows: TGCAGTGCTAGTCCTAGGAACACCGGGGAGCTGTTTTTT.

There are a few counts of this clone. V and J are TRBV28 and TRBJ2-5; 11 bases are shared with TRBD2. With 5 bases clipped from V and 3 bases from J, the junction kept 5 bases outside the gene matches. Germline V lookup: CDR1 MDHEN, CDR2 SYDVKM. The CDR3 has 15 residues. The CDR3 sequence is CASSQPGLAEETQYF. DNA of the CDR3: TGTGCCAGCAGTCAGCCGGGACTAGCGGAAGAGACCCAGTACTTC. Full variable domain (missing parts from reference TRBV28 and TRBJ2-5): DVKVTQSSRYLVKRTGEKVFLECVQDMDHENMFWYRQDPGLGLRLIYFSYDVKMKEKGDIPEGYSVSREKKERFSLILESASTNQTSMYLCASSQPGLAEETQYFGPGTRLLVL.